What follows are 25 T cell receptor beta chains derived from one specimen sequenced in a study of T-cell reconstitution after alpha-beta-depleted transplantation in children. For TCRbeta, the library was prepared with unique molecular identifiers. TCRdb fed the PCR reads into MiXCR, producing one record per CDR3 protein. Among hundreds of thousands of distinct CDR3 sequences listed, 8% to 10% were seen once. Specimen: PBMCs from the stem cell graft donor, collected from the stem cell graft. These TCRs come from a human donor who donated a stem cell graft to a child with acute lymphoblastic leukemia.

This clonotype was detected many times. V is TRBV5-6 and J is TRBJ2-5, with D possibly being TRBD1 or TRBD2 (6 bases each). Trimming removed 3 bases at V and 5 bases at J, with 14 bases between. This CDR3 contains 14 residues. CDR1 SGHDT and CDR2 YYEEEE come from the germline V gene. The CDR3 sequence: CASSSSAGGETQYF. CDR3 bases: TGTGCCAGCAGCTCATCAGCCGGGGGCGAGACCCAGTACTTC.

In DNA, the CDR3 is TGCGCCAGCAGCCAAGAGAGACAGTCCTACAATGAGCAGTTCTTC. This codes for CASSQERQSYNEQFF. The V gene is TRBV4-3, the J gene TRBJ2-1; D may be TRBD1 (5 bases). V was shortened by 0 bases and J by 1 base, with 7 bases between the two germline ends. CDR1 and CDR2 (germline): LGHNA, YSLEER. The CDR3 is 15 amino acids.

The table lists this clonotype with a few counts. The chain is built from TRBV12-3 or TRBV12-4 and TRBJ1-1, with 7 bases lining up with TRBD1. Losses at the gene ends were 2 bases for V and 3 bases for J; bases not matched to a gene: 9. The CDR3 totals 16 residues. The CDR3 DNA is TGTGCCAGCAGTTTAAGGGCGGGGAGGGGGCACACTGAAGCTTTCTTT. It codes for CASSLRAGRGHTEAFF.

This clonotype appeared a few times. The V call is TRBV20-1, the J call TRBJ2-7; possibly TRBD1 for D (5 bases). CDR3 length: 12 amino acids. Germline V gene sequence: CDR1 DFQATT, CDR2 SNEGSKA (reference sequence). V shed 6 bases and J shed 2 bases, with 11 bases lying between them. The CDR3 loop is CSAGAEAYEQYF. DNA for the CDR3: TGCAGTGCAGGGGCCGAGGCCTACGAGCAGTACTTC.

This clonotype came up many times. The chain combines TRBV27 with TRBJ1-1; 7 bases agree with TRBD1. Germline V CDR1 and CDR2: MNHEY, SMNVEV (reference sequence). The CDR3 length is 13 residues. J gave up 11 bases and V 3 bases, and 9 bases lay outside the gene matches. CDR3 residues: CASSLNGGRGAFF. The CDR3 nucleotides are TGTGCCAGCAGTTTGAACGGGGGCAGGGGGGCTTTCTTT.

This clonotype was counted only a few times. V usage is TRBV3-1 and J usage is TRBJ1-5; possibly TRBD1 for D (5 bases). Germline V gene sequence: CDR1 LGHDT, CDR2 YNNKEL (reference sequence). There are 14 residues in the CDR3. V was trimmed by 1 base and J by 5 bases, leaving 9 bases between them. CDR3 sequence (DNA): TGTGCCAGCAGCCAAGGGGGCGGTGATCAGCCCCAGCATTTT. Translating it yields CASSQGGGDQPQHF.

The rearrangement uses TRBV3-1 and TRBJ1-3, with a weak D call TRBD1 (5 bases). The V end was cut by 4 bases, the J end by 7 bases, with 8 bases between. Germline CDR1 and CDR2: LGHDT and YNNKEL (reference sequence). The CDR3 has 12 residues. The CDR3 DNA sequence: TGTGCCAGCAGCCTCGGGGCGAACACCATATATTTT. Protein sequence: CASSLGANTIYF.

This clonotype has a handful of counts. The chain is built from TRBV5-1 and TRBJ2-1; either TRBD1 or TRBD2 may supply D (6 bases each). Deletions cut 4 bases from V and 4 bases from J, with 21 bases between. Per the germline V gene, CDR1 is SGHRS and CDR2 is YFSETQ. This CDR3 comprises 17 residues. As DNA, the CDR3 is TGCGCCAGCAGCCCGGGACTGAGGGGGGCAGGGTACAATGAGCAGTTCTTC. Protein sequence: CASSPGLRGAGYNEQFF.

This clonotype was picked up a small number of times. J is TRBJ2-6 and V is TRBV6-2 or TRBV6-3; no clear D. The CDR3 runs 13 residues. V was pared by 7 bases and J by 0 bases, with 4 bases between. From germline, CDR1 is MNHEY and CDR2 SVGEGT. CDR3 DNA: TGTGCCAGCACGGACTCTGGGGCCAACGTCCTGACTTTC. Residues: CASTDSGANVLTF.

This clonotype was observed many times. The CDR3 loop reads CATSDFRRTSELYNEQFF. CDR3 bases: TGTGCCACCAGTGACTTTCGCCGGACTAGCGAACTCTACAATGAGCAGTTCTTC. This chain links TRBV24-1 with TRBJ2-1; 9 nucleotides agree with TRBD2. Germline V gene sequence: CDR1 KGHDR, CDR2 SFDVKD. V shed 4 bases and J 3 bases; nucleotides not matched to a gene: 12. This CDR3 is built from 18 residues.

The table lists this clonotype with many counts. The chain combines TRBV29-1 with TRBJ2-7; 9 bases match TRBD1. CDR3 length equals 12 residues. Looked up from germline, CDR1 is SQVTM and CDR2 is ANQGSEA. J was trimmed by 6 bases and V by 7 bases; bases with no gene match: 7. CDR3 nucleotides: TGCAGCGGGGGACAGGGAGGCACCGAGCAGTACTTC. This gives the protein CSGGQGGTEQYF.

V is TRBV7-2 and J is TRBJ1-1; TRBD1 might be the D (6 bases). Per the germline V gene, CDR1 is SGHTA and CDR2 is FQGNSA. This CDR3 has 16 residues. Trimming stripped 5 bases from V and 0 bases from J, with 16 bases between. In nucleotides, the CDR3 is TGTGCCAGCAGCCCGGACAGTTTTCGAATGAACACTGAAGCTTTCTTT. This gives the protein CASSPDSFRMNTEAFF. The variable domain in full, with the rest retrieved from reference TRBV7-2 and TRBJ1-1, is GAGVSQSPSNKVTEKGKDVELRCDPISGHTALYWYRQSLGQGLEFLIYFQGNSAPDKSGLPSDRFSAERTGGSVSTLTIQRTQQEDSAVYLCASSPDSFRMNTEAFFGQGTRLTVV.

This clonotype was seen a few times. The rearrangement uses TRBV27 and TRBJ1-5; D not certain. Deletions cut 6 bases from V and 3 bases from J, with 12 bases between. Germline CDR1 and CDR2: MNHEY and SMNVEV (reference sequence). The CDR3 contains 14 residues. CDR3 sequence (DNA): TGTGCCAGCAGACCGGGTGGCTTCAATCAGCCCCAGCATTTT. Translated: CASRPGGFNQPQHF.

A word on this clonotype: A single base separates this from a much larger clone, so it may be a read error. The chain combines TRBV20-1 with TRBJ2-1, with 10 bases that match TRBD2. This CDR3 contains 16 residues. Germline V gene sequence: CDR1 DFQATT, CDR2 SNEGSKA (reference sequence). The CDR3 DNA reads as TGCTGTGCTGGACCTAGCGGGGGTAAACCCTACAATGAGCAGTTCTTC. This sequence encodes CCAGPSGGKPYNEQFF.

This clonotype was recorded a few times. The CDR3 is CATAPTTYQETQYF. In DNA, the CDR3 is TGTGCCACCGCCCCTACTACCTACCAAGAGACCCAGTACTTC. The chain is built from TRBV27 and TRBJ2-5, with D hard to call. Germline V CDR1 and CDR2: MNHEY, SMNVEV (reference sequence). The V and J ends lost 10 bases and 0 bases respectively, with 15 bases between them. The CDR3 is 14 residues long.

Many counts were recorded for this clonotype. The V gene is TRBV29-1, the J gene TRBJ2-7, with D perhaps TRBD1 (7 bases). V gave up 5 bases and J gave up 2 bases, with 13 bases separating them. Germline assignment: CDR1 SQVTM and CDR2 ANQGSEA. CDR3 size: 13 residues. CDR3 bases: TGCAGCGTTCTTCAGGGGGGCACCTACGAGCAGTACTTC. It translates to CSVLQGGTYEQYF.

This clonotype has a count of ten or more. The chain recombines TRBV7-7 with TRBJ1-1; weak D call: TRBD1 (5 bases). The CDR3 contains 14 residues. V lost 7 bases and J lost 1, with 13 bases in between. The germline gives CDR1 SSHAT, CDR2 FNYEAQ (reference sequence). In nucleotides, the CDR3 is TGTGCCAGCACCCGGGACCCAGGGAACACTGAAGCTTTCTTT. Translating gives CASTRDPGNTEAFF.

The chain recombines TRBV3-1 with TRBJ2-2; possibly TRBD2 for D (5 bases). The germline V and J ends were trimmed by 3 bases and 0 bases, with 11 bases remaining between them. This CDR3 has 16 amino acids. The germline V gene encodes CDR1 LGHDT and CDR2 YNNKEL (reference sequence). CDR3 nucleotide sequence: TGTGCCAGCAGCCAGCCAACCGGGACGAACACCGGGGAGCTGTTTTTT. Encoded protein: CASSQPTGTNTGELFF.

This clonotype was seen ten or more times. The chain employs TRBV6-1 and TRBJ2-2; 15 nucleotides agree with TRBD2. The CDR3 is 16 amino acids. Germline V CDR1 and CDR2: MNHNS, SASEGT. V shed 8 bases, J shed 4 bases, and the junction held 5 bases outside the gene matches. CDR3 DNA sequence: TGTGCCAGCGGACTAGCGGGGGGGCGCGGCACCGGGGAGCTGTTTTTT. Translating it yields CASGLAGGRGTGELFF.

This clonotype was recorded a few times. The gene calls are TRBV5-1 and TRBJ1-2; no definite D call. The CDR3 sequence is 14 residues long. Germline lookup yields CDR1 SGHRS and CDR2 YFSETQ. Deletions cut 1 base from V and 8 bases from J, with 15 bases between. The DNA for the CDR3 is TGCGCCAGCAGCTTGCAAACGGTGGAGGGCGGCTACACCTTC. Amino acids: CASSLQTVEGGYTF.

The CDR3 region has the DNA TGTGCCACTAGCTGGACAGGGTCTGGAAACACCATATATTTT. Its translation: CATSWTGSGNTIYF. The V and J genes are TRBV3-1 and TRBJ1-3; 8 nucleotides align to TRBD1. CDR1 is LGHDT, CDR2 YNNKEL, per germline (reference sequence). Trimming at V came to 10 bases and at J to 1 base, leaving 6 bases not matched to a gene. CDR3 length: 14 amino acids.

The J gene is TRBJ2-3, the V gene TRBV6-2 or TRBV6-3, with 10 bases that match TRBD2. Germline-derived CDR1 and CDR2 are MNHEY and SVGEGT. The ends lost 4 bases at V and 4 bases at J; junction bases unmatched: 14. CDR3 size: 18 residues. CDR3 loop: CASSFKAGGPYNSDTQYF. The DNA for the CDR3 is TGTGCCAGCAGTTTCAAAGCGGGGGGGCCGTACAACTCAGATACGCAGTATTTT.

There are many counts of this clonotype. V is TRBV12-3 or TRBV12-4 and J is TRBJ2-7; possible D gene TRBD1, 5 bases. This CDR3 region has 14 residues. V was shortened by 4 bases and J by 6 bases, with 16 bases between the two germline ends. The CDR3 sequence: CASSSPIGAIEQYF. CDR3 nucleotides: TGTGCCAGCAGTTCCCCGATAGGGGCCATCGAGCAGTACTTC.

This clonotype came up a few times. V is TRBV4-2 and J is TRBJ2-2, with a tentative D call TRBD2 (7 bases). The CDR3 loop spans 17 amino acids. With 7 bases removed from V and 0 bases from J, the gap between germline ends came to 18 bases. Germline V gene data show CDR1 as LGHNA and CDR2 as YNFKEQ. The CDR3 here is CASTQGAGATNTGELFF. The CDR3 bases are TGTGCCAGCACCCAGGGCGCGGGGGCTACGAACACCGGGGAGCTGTTTTTT.

The V call is TRBV11-1, the J call TRBJ2-1; 7 bases match TRBD1. J was trimmed by 3 bases and V by 1 base; bases with no gene match: 3. Germline loops: CDR1 SGHAT, CDR2 FQDESV (reference sequence). The CDR3 is made up of 15 amino acids. DNA for the CDR3: TGTGCCAGCAGCTTAGAGGACAGGAGCTACAATGAGCAGTTCTTC. It translates to CASSLEDRSYNEQFF.